These 21 T cell receptor beta chains were sequenced from one sample in a study of T-cell memory formation after mild COVID-19. MiXCR was run by TCRdb on the 5' RACE reads, yielding one entry per CDR3 protein. The sample holds 350,000 or so distinct CDR3 sequences; roughly 19% are singletons and the top ten take roughly a fifth. The specimen was PBMCs or a T cell subset sorted from them (not recorded which). The receptors originated from a man between 18 and 29 years old who had mild COVID-19 (a few samples of this study predate the infection). Cell type and time point are not known.

V and J are TRBV5-1 and TRBJ2-7; 8 positions agree with TRBD1. The CDR3 extends over 16 amino acids. Unmatched junction bases numbered 15, after V lost 4 bases and J lost 6 bases. Germline loops: CDR1 SGHRS, CDR2 YFSETQ. This CDR3 reads CASSPGTGGFLLEQYF. Here the CDR3 DNA reads TGCGCCAGCAGCCCTGGGACAGGTGGGTTCCTTCTCGAGCAGTACTTC.

This clonotype came up a few times. This chain uses TRBV20-1 with TRBJ2-6, with no clear D. Trimming shortened V by 1 base and J by 2 bases, and 6 bases separated the two germline ends. This CDR3 region has 14 residues. In germline, CDR1 is DFQATT, CDR2 SNEGSKA (reference sequence). The CDR3 is CSARAPPGANVLTF. The CDR3 DNA follows: TGCAGTGCTAGAGCTCCCCCTGGGGCCAACGTCCTGACTTTC.

The chain has TRBV6-6 and TRBJ2-7, with D possibly being TRBD2 (5 bases). The V end lost 5 bases, the J end lost 5 bases, and 13 bases lay between the germline ends. CDR1 is MNHNY, CDR2 SVGAGI, per germline (reference sequence). The CDR3 has 13 residues. The CDR3 sequence: CASSRQDGNEQYV. In DNA form, the CDR3 reads TGTGCCAGCAGTCGACAAGACGGGAACGAGCAGTACGTC.

This clonotype was recorded a few times. The V call is TRBV12-3 or TRBV12-4, the J call TRBJ1-4, with D uncertain. This CDR3 comprises 17 residues. V lost 3 bases and J 3 bases, leaving 17 bases between the germline ends. Here the CDR3 reads CASSFITDASSNEKLFF. CDR3 DNA: TGTGCCAGCAGTTTCATAACAGACGCCTCGTCTAATGAAAAACTGTTTTTT.

This clonotype showed up just a few times. The V and J genes are TRBV27 and TRBJ2-7; D ambiguous. The CDR3 contains 13 residues. Trimming removed 3 bases from V and 2 bases from J, with 8 bases in between. Germline-derived CDR1 and CDR2 are MNHEY and SMNVEV (reference sequence). The CDR3 protein is CASSFGSTYEQYF. In nucleotides, the CDR3 is TGTGCCAGCAGTTTCGGCAGTACCTACGAGCAGTACTTC.

There are a few counts of this clonotype. This chain joins TRBV7-2 and TRBJ2-3; D is ambiguous. Germline V CDR1 and CDR2: SGHTA, FQGNSA. The CDR3 spans 13 residues. V was cut by 3 bases and J by 3 bases, with 7 bases left in between. In DNA form, the CDR3 reads TGTGCCAGCAGCTTCTGGAAAACAGATACGCAGTATTTT. It is translated as CASSFWKTDTQYF.

The genes are TRBV5-1 and TRBJ2-7; D may be TRBD1 (6 bases). The germline gives CDR1 SGHRS, CDR2 YFSETQ. This CDR3 contains 14 residues. With 0 bases removed from V and 5 bases from J, the gap between germline ends came to 12 bases. The chain's CDR3 is CASSLDRELDEQYF. CDR3 DNA: TGCGCCAGCAGCTTGGACAGGGAATTGGACGAGCAGTACTTC.

The chain joins TRBV19 to TRBJ1-1; 7 bases match TRBD1. Germline-derived CDR1 and CDR2 are LNHDA and SQIVND (reference sequence). J was trimmed by 4 bases and V by 6 bases; bases with no gene match: 8. The CDR3 is 14 amino acids. The CDR3 protein is CASRTRGRVTEAFF. As DNA, the CDR3 is TGTGCCAGTAGGACAAGGGGGCGCGTCACTGAAGCTTTCTTT.

The rearrangement links TRBV7-6 to TRBJ2-7; 7 bases line up with TRBD2. Trimming at V came to 5 bases and at J to 6 bases, leaving 4 bases not matched to a gene. Germline CDR1 reads SGHVS; CDR2 reads FNYEAQ. The CDR3 loop spans 12 amino acids. CDR3 in DNA: TGTGCCAGCAGCCCCAGCGGGGCCGAGCAGTACTTC. Translation gives CASSPSGAEQYF.

The sample holds a few counts of this clonotype. V gene TRBV24-1 combines with J gene TRBJ2-2, with a tentative D call TRBD1 (6 bases). The germline V gene has CDR1 KGHDR and CDR2 SFDVKD. V was cut by 5 bases and J by 6 bases, with 12 bases left in between. The CDR3 runs 14 residues. The CDR3 reads CATSAGEVAGELFF. The CDR3 bases are TGTGCCACCAGTGCAGGGGAAGTTGCCGGGGAGCTGTTTTTT.

The genes are TRBV5-1 and TRBJ2-1; TRBD2 aligns across 7 bases. This CDR3 region has 13 residues. The germline gives CDR1 SGHRS, CDR2 YFSETQ. V lost 4 bases to trimming and J lost 6 bases; unmatched junction nucleotides: 4. The CDR3 here is CASSSPGGNEQFF. CDR3 DNA sequence: TGCGCCAGCAGCAGCCCGGGGGGCAATGAGCAGTTCTTC. The whole variable domain, remainder taken from reference TRBV5-1 and TRBJ2-1, is KAGVTQTPRYLIKTRGQQVTLSCSPISGHRSVSWYQQTPGQGLQFLFEYFSETQRNKGNFPGRFSGRQFSNSRSEMNVSTLELGDSALYLCASSSPGGNEQFFGPGTRLTVL.

This chain connects TRBV18 to TRBJ2-3; maybe TRBD2 (6 bases). The CDR3 covers 17 residues. Per the germline V gene, CDR1 is KGHSH and CDR2 is LQKENI. V was shortened by 4 bases and J by 2 bases, with 19 bases between the two germline ends. The CDR3 spells CASSLYELAALTDTQYF. The CDR3 DNA sequence: TGTGCCAGCTCACTATATGAGTTAGCGGCCCTCACAGATACGCAGTATTTT.

The chain couples TRBV20-1 to TRBJ2-3; no clear D gene. Trimming took off 8 bases at V and 5 bases at J, with 14 bases between the two ends. The germline CDR1 and CDR2 sequences are DFQATT and SNEGSKA (reference sequence). The CDR3 loop spans 12 amino acids. CDR3 nucleotides: TGCAGTCTCACCCCGGATGGAGATACGCAGTATTTT. It is translated as CSLTPDGDTQYF.

The rearrangement uses TRBV27 and TRBJ2-1, with D perhaps TRBD1 (6 bases). Germline V gives CDR1 MNHEY, CDR2 SMNVEV (reference sequence). V gave up 6 bases and J gave up 3 bases, with 18 bases separating them. The CDR3 length is 16 residues. The CDR3 protein is CASRFNRDIGYNEQFF. The CDR3 DNA is TGTGCCAGCAGATTCAACAGGGATATCGGCTACAATGAGCAGTTCTTC.

V is TRBV6-5 and J is TRBJ2-2; possibly TRBD2 for D (6 bases). V was clipped by 6 bases and J by 7 bases, with 12 bases between them. Germline V gene sequence: CDR1 MNHEY, CDR2 SVGAGI. This CDR3 comprises 13 residues. CDR3 protein: CASSRGVVGELFF. CDR3 coding DNA: TGTGCCAGCAGCCGCGGGGTAGTCGGGGAGCTGTTTTTT.

The V call is TRBV7-2, the J call TRBJ1-2, with TRBD1 matching 10 bases. This CDR3 is 13 amino acids long. CDR1 and CDR2 (germline): SGHTA, FQGNSA. Germline trimming cut 7 bases from V and 4 bases from J; bases unmatched to any gene: 3. The CDR3 here is CASTRTGGYGYTF. The CDR3 nucleotides read TGTGCCAGCACCCGGACAGGGGGCTATGGCTACACCTTC.

Only a few counts were recorded for this clonotype. This chain connects TRBV14 to TRBJ1-1; the D is unclear. The germline V gene has CDR1 SGHDN and CDR2 FVKESK. V lost 0 bases and J lost 3, with 5 bases in between. The length of the CDR3 is 13 residues. CDR3 DNA: TGTGCCAGCAGCCAAGACAGTTACACTGAAGCTTTCTTT. Amino acid sequence: CASSQDSYTEAFF.

The CDR3 DNA is TGTGCCAGCAGCGTAGACCTAAGCTACGAGCAGTACTTC. It translates to CASSVDLSYEQYF. The chain links TRBV9 to TRBJ2-7; no firm D call. The germline V gene has CDR1 SGDLS and CDR2 YYNGEE. The germline V and J ends were trimmed by 0 bases and 3 bases, with 7 bases remaining between them. This CDR3 is 13 amino acids long.

The chain uses TRBV7-2 and TRBJ2-3; perhaps TRBD2 as D (5 bases). V shed 3 bases and J shed 5 bases, with 12 bases lying between them. This CDR3 has 14 amino acids. The V gene's germline CDR1 is SGHTA and CDR2 FQGNSA. CDR3 in amino acids: CASSFRERGDTQYF. CDR3 sequence (DNA): TGTGCCAGCAGCTTCCGGGAACGGGGAGATACGCAGTATTTT.

This chain links TRBV7-2 with TRBJ2-5; TRBD1 matches at 8 bases. V was clipped by 5 bases and J by 2 bases; unmatched bases: 7. CDR3 length equals 15 residues. Germline lookup yields CDR1 SGHTA and CDR2 FQGNSA. CDR3 DNA sequence: TGTGCCAGCAGCCAGAGAGACAGGGGACAAGAGACCCAGTACTTC. As protein: CASSQRDRGQETQYF.

The chain is built from TRBV15 and TRBJ2-1; TRBD1 is a possible D gene (6 bases). CDR3 size: 16 residues. CDR1 and CDR2 (germline): LNHNV, YYDKDF (reference sequence). Trimming took off 0 bases at V and 2 bases at J, with 11 bases between the two ends. CDR3: CATSRDFDRTYNEQFF. The CDR3 DNA is TGTGCCACCAGCAGAGATTTCGACAGGACCTACAATGAGCAGTTCTTC.